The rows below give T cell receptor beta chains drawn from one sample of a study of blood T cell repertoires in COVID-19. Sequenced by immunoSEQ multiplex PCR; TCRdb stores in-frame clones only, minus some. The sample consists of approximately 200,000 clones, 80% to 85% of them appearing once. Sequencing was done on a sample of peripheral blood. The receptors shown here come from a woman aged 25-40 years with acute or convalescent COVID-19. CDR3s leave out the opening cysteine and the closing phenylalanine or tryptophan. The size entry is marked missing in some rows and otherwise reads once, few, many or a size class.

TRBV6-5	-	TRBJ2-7	ASRTGGYEQY
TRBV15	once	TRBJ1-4	ATSRIGTGQEKLF
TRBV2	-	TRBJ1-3	ASSRDSSGNTIY
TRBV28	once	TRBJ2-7	ASSLYGYSRDEQY
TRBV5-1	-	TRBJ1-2	ASSPGQGRNYGYT
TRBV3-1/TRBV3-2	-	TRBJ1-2	ASSPATGNYGYT
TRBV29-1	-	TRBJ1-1	SATRDRGVGAF
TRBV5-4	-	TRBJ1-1	ASSLSEHTEAF
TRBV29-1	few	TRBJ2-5	SVMGREETQY
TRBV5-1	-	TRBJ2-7	ASSLLAGGPYEQY
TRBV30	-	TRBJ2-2	AWSVYGTGELF
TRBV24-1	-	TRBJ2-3	ATSDGTSGGLSEDTQY
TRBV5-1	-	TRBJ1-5	ASSQGTGGGNQPQH
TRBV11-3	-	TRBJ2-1	ASSLMGVSYNEQF
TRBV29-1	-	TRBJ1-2	SEKQRINYGYT
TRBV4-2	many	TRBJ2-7	ASSQGGQSYEQY
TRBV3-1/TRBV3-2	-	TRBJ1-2	ASSQERKTYGYT
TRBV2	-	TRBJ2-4	ATVGDRGRNIQY
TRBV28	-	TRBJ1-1	ASSLYGRANTEAF
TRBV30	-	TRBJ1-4	AWDTTDEKLF
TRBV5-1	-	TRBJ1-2	ASSFDRVGYT
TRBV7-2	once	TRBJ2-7	ASSLPPDREGDEQY
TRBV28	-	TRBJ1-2	ASSEPRNYGYT
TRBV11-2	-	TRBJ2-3	ASSPQGRGADTQY
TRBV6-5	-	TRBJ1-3	ASKSRSRGNTIY
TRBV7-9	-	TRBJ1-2	ASSPGAGDVSSGYT
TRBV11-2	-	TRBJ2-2	ASSLEAAGARAGELF
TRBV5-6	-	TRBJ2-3	ASSLYSAPDTQY
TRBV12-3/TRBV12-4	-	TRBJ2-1	ASNGPGDEQF
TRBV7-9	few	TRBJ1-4	ASSTSRDSVSITNEKLF
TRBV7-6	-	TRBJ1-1	ASSASQGNTEAF
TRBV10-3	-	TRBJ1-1	AIKGVGDTEAF
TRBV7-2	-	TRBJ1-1	ASSFDGAGNTEAF
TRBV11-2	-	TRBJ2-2	ASSQGDSLNTGELF
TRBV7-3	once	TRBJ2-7	ASSLAGGTYEQY
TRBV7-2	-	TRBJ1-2	ASSLAMTGNYGYT
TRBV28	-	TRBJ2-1	ASSLPGQISSYNEQF
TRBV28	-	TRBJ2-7	ASSTASGGAYEQY
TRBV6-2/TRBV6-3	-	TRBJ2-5	ASSDVGGGQKTQY
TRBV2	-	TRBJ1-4	ASRDRGLGNEKLF
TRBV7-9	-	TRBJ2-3	ASSPEGGSTDTQY
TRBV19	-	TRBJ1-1	ASSRDRAGRGTEAF
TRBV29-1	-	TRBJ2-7	SVETGSSYEQY
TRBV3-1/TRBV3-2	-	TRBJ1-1	ASSPSGGRDTEAF
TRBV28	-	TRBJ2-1	ASSLGTSGYNEQF
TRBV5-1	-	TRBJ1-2	ASSLGRQGNNYGYT
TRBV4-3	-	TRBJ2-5	ASSQESPGEAGYGETQY
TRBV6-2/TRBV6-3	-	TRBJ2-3	ASSYRGRGTDTQY
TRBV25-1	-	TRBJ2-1	ASSLIGTGGTGNEQF
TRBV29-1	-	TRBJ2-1	SFRLTGVKGNEQF
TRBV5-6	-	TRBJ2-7	ASSFASSYEQY
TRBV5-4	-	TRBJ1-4	ASSLTGPPGQKLF